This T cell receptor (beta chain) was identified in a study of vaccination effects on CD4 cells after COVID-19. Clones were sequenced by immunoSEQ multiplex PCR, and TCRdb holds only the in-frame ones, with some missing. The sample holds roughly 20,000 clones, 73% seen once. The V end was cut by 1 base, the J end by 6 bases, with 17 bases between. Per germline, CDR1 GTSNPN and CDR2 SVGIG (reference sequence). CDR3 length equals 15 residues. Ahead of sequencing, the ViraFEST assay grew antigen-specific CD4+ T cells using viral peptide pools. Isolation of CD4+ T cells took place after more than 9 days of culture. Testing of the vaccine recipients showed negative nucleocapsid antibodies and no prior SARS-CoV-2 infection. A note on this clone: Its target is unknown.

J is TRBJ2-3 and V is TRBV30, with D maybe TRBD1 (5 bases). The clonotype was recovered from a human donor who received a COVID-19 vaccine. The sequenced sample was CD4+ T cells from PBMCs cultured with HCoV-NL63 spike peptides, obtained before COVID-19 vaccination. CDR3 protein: CAWSGNRLMSDTQYF. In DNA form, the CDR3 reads TGTGCCTGGAGTGGAAACAGGTTAATGTCGGATACGCAGTATTTT.